What follows are 23 T cell receptor beta chains derived from one specimen sequenced in a study of blood T cell repertoires in COVID-19. TCRdb's table, derived via immunoSEQ multiplex PCR, lists solely in-frame clones and lacks some. The table shows some 40,000 clones, with about 90% occurring only once. Specimen: peripheral blood. The receptors here all came from a woman aged 25 to 45 in a cohort sampled during active COVID-19.

The chain recombines TRBV27 with TRBJ1-2; D is possibly TRBD1 (5 bases). Trimming removed 5 bases at V and 5 bases at J, with 15 bases between. CDR1 is MNHEY and CDR2 is SMNVEV in the germline V gene (reference sequence). The CDR3 runs 14 residues. CDR3 sequence: CASSLGTQGYGYTF. CDR3 sequence (DNA): TGTGCCAGCAGTCTTGGGACTCAGGGATATGGCTACACCTTC.

The rearrangement uses TRBV6-5 and TRBJ2-7, with TRBD2 matching 7 bases. The germline V gene has CDR1 MNHEY and CDR2 SVGAGI. The CDR3 length is 15 residues. Trimming cost V 5 bases and J 2 bases; bases outside gene matches: 9. CDR3 region: CASSTGTTQTYEQYF. The CDR3 region has the DNA TGTGCCAGCAGTACTGGGACTACCCAAACCTACGAGCAGTACTTC.

The chain uses TRBV30 and TRBJ1-5; D not resolved. This CDR3 spans 14 amino acids. CDR1 is GTSNPN and CDR2 is SVGIG in the germline V gene (reference sequence). Trimming cost V 0 bases and J 3 bases, with 9 bases left between them. The CDR3: CAWSVGGPNQPQHF. CDR3 nucleotide sequence: TGTGCCTGGAGTGTCGGCGGGCCCAATCAGCCCCAGCATTTT.

The CDR3 DNA follows: TGTGCCAGCAGACCGACTAGCGGGCTTCAAGAGACCCAGTACTTC. It is translated as CASRPTSGLQETQYF. V is TRBV11-2 and J is TRBJ2-5; TRBD2 agrees at 10 bases. Per the germline V gene, CDR1 is SGHAT and CDR2 is FQNNGV. V dropped 6 bases and J dropped 2; count of bases not matched to a gene: 6. There are 15 residues in the CDR3. Supplemented by reference TRBV11-2 and TRBJ2-5, the full variable domain reads EAGVAQSPRYKIIEKRQSVAFWCNPISGHATLYWYQQILGQGPKLLIQFQNNGVVDDSQLPKDRFSAERLKGVDSTLKIQPAKLEDSAVYLCASRPTSGLQETQYFGPGTRLLVL.

In its sample, this clone was seen a few times. CDR3 nucleotides: TGTGCCTGGACACCCAGCGACGGATTCCAAGAGACCCAGTACTTC. Translating gives CAWTPSDGFQETQYF. The V and J genes are TRBV30 and TRBJ2-5; D unresolved. The CDR3 is 15 amino acids. CDR1 is GTSNPN and CDR2 is SVGIG in the germline V gene (reference sequence). Trimming took off 4 bases at V and 1 base at J, with 16 bases between the two ends.

The chain has TRBV28 and TRBJ1-5; D gene uncertain. The CDR3 is 13 amino acids. Per germline, CDR1 MDHEN and CDR2 SYDVKM. V was shortened by 4 bases and J by 6 bases, with 10 bases between the two germline ends. DNA of the CDR3: TGTGCCAGCAGTTCCTACGCCGGTCAGCCCCAGCATTTT. It encodes CASSSYAGQPQHF.

The V gene is TRBV10-2, the J gene TRBJ2-7; D not certain. Germline CDR1 WSHSY, CDR2 SAAADI. This CDR3 has 14 residues. The ends were cut back, 3 bases at V and 5 bases at J, with 14 bases in the middle. CDR3 sequence: CASSDLPQVDEQYF. DNA of the CDR3: TGCGCCAGCAGTGACCTTCCCCAGGTGGACGAGCAGTACTTC.

The chain has TRBV12-3 or TRBV12-4 and TRBJ2-7; 8 bases map to TRBD2. V shed 5 bases, J shed 12 bases, and the junction held 6 bases outside the gene matches. This CDR3 contains 11 residues. CDR3 DNA sequence: TGTGCCAGCAGTCCGGGACTAGATTTGTACTTC. Translating it yields CASSPGLDLYF.

V and J are TRBV6-5 and TRBJ1-1; 11 bases are a match to TRBD1. V shed 2 bases, J shed 9 bases, and the junction held 5 bases outside the gene matches. This CDR3 contains 14 residues. The germline V gene encodes CDR1 MNHEY and CDR2 SVGAGI. The CDR3 coding sequence is TGTGCCAGCAGTTACGGGACAGGGGGTTATCAAGCTTTCTTT. Its protein product is CASSYGTGGYQAFF.

This chain connects TRBV10-3 to TRBJ1-2; D gene unclear. The CDR3 extends over 14 amino acids. From germline, CDR1 is ENHRY and CDR2 SYGVKD. The germline V and J ends were trimmed by 3 bases and 0 bases, with 8 bases remaining between them. The CDR3 sequence: CAISDPPTNYGYTF. The CDR3 DNA reads TGTGCCATCAGTGACCCCCCCACTAACTATGGCTACACCTTC.

The chain recombines TRBV9 with TRBJ2-7; 7 bases fit TRBD2. J lost 2 bases, V lost 0 bases, and 2 bases had no gene match. Per germline, CDR1 SGDLS and CDR2 YYNGEE. This CDR3 is 14 amino acids long. In nucleotides, the CDR3 is TGTGCCAGCAGCGTAGGGGGAGGGACCTACGAGCAGTACTTC. It encodes CASSVGGGTYEQYF.

This clone was observed a handful of times. The chain is built from TRBV4-2 and TRBJ2-1, with D perhaps matching TRBD2 (7 bases). Trimming pared 4 bases from V and 11 bases from J, leaving 15 bases between. The CDR3 runs 13 residues. Per germline, CDR1 LGHNA and CDR2 YNFKEQ. CDR3 region: CASSPLRGAKQFF. For the CDR3, the DNA is TGTGCCAGCAGCCCACTACGGGGGGCTAAGCAGTTCTTC.

The chain links TRBV11-3 to TRBJ2-5; D is unclear. V was cut by 5 bases and J by 1 base, with 11 bases left in between. The CDR3 extends over 14 amino acids. Germline V CDR1 and CDR2: SGHNT, YENEEA. For the CDR3, the DNA is TGTGCCAGCAGCCCGCACCCGGGCCAAGAGACCCAGTACTTC. Its protein product is CASSPHPGQETQYF.

The V call is TRBV10-2, the J call TRBJ2-7; the match to TRBD2 covers 8 bases. Germline CDR1 reads WSHSY; CDR2 reads SAAADI. The CDR3 has 13 amino acids. Trimming at V came to 7 bases and at J to 3 bases, leaving 5 bases not matched to a gene. CDR3 region: CASMGAGGYEQYF. CDR3 nucleotides: TGCGCCAGCATGGGGGCGGGGGGCTACGAGCAGTACTTC.

This clone came up a few times. This chain uses TRBV11-3 with TRBJ1-1, with 11 bases identical to TRBD1. Per germline, CDR1 SGHNT and CDR2 YENEEA. Germline trimming cut 5 bases from V and 5 bases from J; bases unmatched to any gene: 4. This CDR3 comprises 14 residues. The DNA for the CDR3 is TGTGCCAGCAGCAAGGGACAGGGGGTAACTGAAGCTTTCTTT. This translates into CASSKGQGVTEAFF. The whole variable domain, filled in from reference TRBV11-3 and TRBJ1-1, reads EAGVVQSPRYKIIEKKQPVAFWCNPISGHNTLYWYLQNLGQGPELLIRYENEEAVDDSQLPKDRFSAERLKGVDSTLKIQPAELGDSAVYLCASSKGQGVTEAFFGQGTRLTVV.

The rearrangement uses TRBV6-4 and TRBJ1-2; 10 bases map to TRBD1. Germline lookup yields CDR1 MRHNA and CDR2 SNTAGT. CDR3 length: 19 residues. J lost 3 bases, V lost 3 bases, and 16 bases had no gene match. The CDR3 nucleotides are TGTGCCAGCAGTGAATCAATAAGACAGGGGGCTTCAGAGGACTATGGCTACACCTTC. It translates to CASSESIRQGASEDYGYTF.

This clone was observed a single time. The chain carries TRBV19 and TRBJ2-2, with 11 bases fitting TRBD1. Per the germline V gene, CDR1 is LNHDA and CDR2 is SQIVND (reference sequence). The CDR3 loop spans 14 amino acids. The V segment lost 7 bases and the J segment 4 bases; nucleotides outside the gene matches: 2. CDR3: CASKGTGGTGELFF. The CDR3 bases are TGTGCCAGTAAAGGGACAGGGGGCACCGGGGAGCTGTTTTTT.

The chain carries TRBV5-8 and TRBJ1-1, with D tentatively TRBD1 (5 bases). The CDR3 sequence is 16 residues long. V lost 4 bases and J lost 0, with 16 bases in between. Germline V gene lookup returns CDR1 SGHTS and CDR2 YDEGEE. CDR3 nucleotide sequence: TGTGCCAGCAGCCGCGTTTTGACAGCGTTGAACACTGAAGCTTTCTTT. This codes for CASSRVLTALNTEAFF.

This clone has more than one count but fewer than ten. The chain joins TRBV7-9 to TRBJ2-2; 7 nucleotides agree with TRBD2. V trimming: 1 base; J trimming: 1 base; junction bases outside the gene matches: 3. Germline CDR1 is SEHNR and CDR2 is FQNEAQ (reference sequence). The CDR3 consists of 16 residues. CDR3 DNA sequence: TGTGCCAGCAGCTTAGAAGGACTAGTGAACACCGGGGAGCTGTTTTTT. Translating it yields CASSLEGLVNTGELFF. Full variable domain (rest looked up from reference TRBV7-9 and TRBJ2-2): DTGVSQNPRHKITKRGQNVTFRCDPISEHNRLYWYRQTLGQGPEFLTYFQNEAQLEKSRLLSDRFSAERPKGSFSTLEIQRTEQGDSAMYLCASSLEGLVNTGELFFGEGSRLTVL.

This chain joins TRBV25-1 and TRBJ2-5; weak D call: TRBD2 (5 bases). The CDR3 runs 11 residues. Germline V gives CDR1 MGHDK, CDR2 SYGVNS. V was shortened by 4 bases and J by 9 bases, with 9 bases between the two germline ends. For the CDR3, the DNA is TGTGCCAGCAGTGCCCGGGGTTCCCAGTACTTC. Amino acid sequence: CASSARGSQYF.

The genes are TRBV2 and TRBJ1-1, with D unresolved. The CDR3 spans 17 residues. Trimming removed 2 bases at V and 1 base at J, with 17 bases between. The germline CDR1 and CDR2 sequences are SNHLY and FYNNEI. The chain's CDR3 is CASSEPKRRRENTEAFF. The CDR3 bases are TGTGCCAGCAGTGAACCAAAAAGAAGGAGGGAGAACACTGAAGCTTTCTTT.

A single count supports this clone. This chain joins TRBV6-7 and TRBJ2-1; 8 positions match TRBD2. TRBV6-7 is identified as an open reading frame with a role that is uncertain. V shed 2 bases and J 5 bases; nucleotides not matched to a gene: 11. The CDR3 runs to 17 residues. The CDR3 spells CASSYTPLAGTDNEQFF. DNA for the CDR3: TGTGCCAGCAGTTACACCCCCCTAGCGGGTACTGACAATGAGCAGTTCTTC.

The chain couples TRBV5-1 to TRBJ2-1, with 10 nucleotides matching TRBD2. The CDR3 is made up of 16 amino acids. The J segment lost 8 bases and the V segment lost 1 base, leaving 9 bases of the junction unmatched. Germline CDR1 reads SGHRS; CDR2 reads YFSETQ. The CDR3 is CASSLPPSGSVDEQFF. CDR3 coding DNA: TGCGCCAGCAGCTTGCCCCCTAGCGGGAGCGTGGATGAGCAGTTCTTC.